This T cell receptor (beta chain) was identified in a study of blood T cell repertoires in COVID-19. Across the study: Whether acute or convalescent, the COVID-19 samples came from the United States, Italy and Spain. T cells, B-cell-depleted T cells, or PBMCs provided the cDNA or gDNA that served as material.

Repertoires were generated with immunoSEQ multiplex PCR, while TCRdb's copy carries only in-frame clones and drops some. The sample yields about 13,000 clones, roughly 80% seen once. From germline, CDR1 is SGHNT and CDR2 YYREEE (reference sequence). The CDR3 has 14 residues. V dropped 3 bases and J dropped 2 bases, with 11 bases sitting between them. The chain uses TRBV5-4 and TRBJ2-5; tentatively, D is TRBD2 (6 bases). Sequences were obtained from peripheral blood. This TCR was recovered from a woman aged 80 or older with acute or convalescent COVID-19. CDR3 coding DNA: TGTGCCAGCAGCTCGGGACTGACTCAAGAGACCCAGTACTTC. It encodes CASSSGLTQETQYF.